This T cell receptor beta chain was captured in a study of blood T cell repertoires in COVID-19. TCRdb's copy holds only in-frame clones and misses some; the assay was immunoSEQ multiplex PCR. The top ten hold around 1.9% of the sample, which has about 480,000 clones, roughly 90% seen once. Germline assignment: CDR1 MNHEY and CDR2 SVGAGI. V was clipped by 3 bases and J by 2 bases, with 13 bases between them. The length of the CDR3 is 15 residues. The chain has TRBV6-5 and TRBJ1-1; no firm D call. Source material: PBMCs or T cells enriched from blood (not recorded which). The sequence derives from a woman in her thirties or forties who had recovered from COVID-19. CDR3 DNA sequence: TGTGCCAGCAGTTATTCCTGGCAGTTTAACACTGAAGCTTTCTTT. It encodes CASSYSWQFNTEAFF.